This TCR beta chain was captured by sequencing in a study of T cell responses to AZD1222 COVID-19 vaccine. The data were produced by immunoSEQ multiplex PCR, yet TCRdb's version contains in-frame clones alone and is incomplete. Found here are 100,000 to 150,000 clones, over 75% of them singletons; the top ten hold 6.9%. The CDR3 loop spans 16 amino acids. Germline V gene sequence: CDR1 MNHEY, CDR2 SVGEGT. With regard to this clone: The junction differs from germline at one of its ends, possibly a read error.

This clonotype originated in an adult in good health. This sequence joins TRBV6-2 or TRBV6-3 and TRBJ2-7, with 11 nucleotides matching TRBD1. The specimen comprised peripheral blood, sampled on day 0 of AZD1222 vaccination. The CDR3 DNA reads TGTGCCAGCAGTTACCTCGATCGGACAGGGGGCAACGAGAAGTACTTC. It codes for CASSYLDRTGGNEKYF.